This passage covers 7 T cell receptor beta chains from one sample sequenced in a study of blood T cell repertoires in COVID-19. Profiling relied on immunoSEQ multiplex PCR, and the TCRdb table lists in-frame clones only, not all of them. This sample has 90,000 to 130,000 clones, with around 68% found just once. The sequencing input was peripheral blood. The origin of the receptors is a woman aged 55-70 years with acute or convalescent COVID-19.

There are a few counts of this clone. This CDR3 reads CASSLGRGPSSGANVLTF. CDR3 sequence (DNA): TGTGCCAGCAGCTTAGGGCGGGGGCCCAGCTCTGGGGCCAACGTCCTGACTTTC. This sequence joins TRBV7-9 and TRBJ2-6, with D possibly TRBD2 on 7 matching bases. Trimming removed 1 base from V and 0 bases from J, with 13 bases in between. This CDR3 region has 18 residues. Germline CDR1 and CDR2: SEHNR and FQNEAQ (reference sequence).

The count of this clone is one. CDR3 nucleotide sequence: TGTGCCAGCAGTTTACAGGGGGTCGGCGATGAAAAACTGTTTTTT. It codes for CASSLQGVGDEKLFF. The V and J genes are TRBV6-5 and TRBJ1-4; 8 positions match TRBD1. Germline CDR1 is MNHEY and CDR2 is SVGAGI. The V gene end was trimmed by 4 bases and the J gene end by 6 bases; junction bases not matched to a gene: 7. This CDR3 is 15 amino acids long.

The genes are TRBV3-1 (or the pseudogene TRBV3-2) and TRBJ1-5; D is unclear. The CDR3 sequence is 14 residues long. Trimming took 4 bases from V and 4 from J, leaving 11 bases between them. Germline assignment: CDR1 LGHDT and CDR2 YNNKEL (reference sequence). As DNA, the CDR3 is TGTGCCAGCAGCCGAGATATGACTAATCAGCCCCAGCATTTT. It yields the protein CASSRDMTNQPQHF.

The chain is built from TRBV18 and TRBJ1-1, with TRBD1 identical over 8 bases. The CDR3 is 16 amino acids. The trim removed 2 bases at V and 3 bases at J, leaving 8 bases unmatched. Germline V gene data show CDR1 as KGHSH and CDR2 as LQKENI. The DNA for the CDR3 is TGTGCCAGCTCACCATTCATGGGGACAGGTGACACTGAAGCTTTCTTT. Amino acid sequence: CASSPFMGTGDTEAFF.

The chain is built from TRBV11-2 and TRBJ2-5; tentative D call: TRBD1 (5 bases). V was cut by 1 base and J by 5 bases, with 11 bases left in between. CDR1 SGHAT and CDR2 FQNNGV come from the germline V gene. This CDR3 comprises 14 residues. This CDR3 reads CASSLGQFRETQYF. In DNA, the CDR3 is TGTGCCAGCAGCTTAGGACAGTTTAGGGAGACCCAGTACTTC.

The gene calls are TRBV7-3 and TRBJ2-3; TRBD2 matches at 14 bases. From germline, CDR1 is SGHTA and CDR2 FQGTGA. The CDR3 length is 18 residues. Trimming at V came to 1 base and at J to 4 bases, leaving 7 bases not matched to a gene. CDR3 coding DNA: TGTGCCAGCAGCTTAAACTACGGGACTAGCGGGGGTTCAGATACGCAGTATTTT. Protein: CASSLNYGTSGGSDTQYF.

The chain employs TRBV29-1 and TRBJ1-2; no firm D call. This CDR3 is built from 14 residues. Per the germline V gene, CDR1 is SQVTM and CDR2 is ANQGSEA. V lost 1 base and J 1 base, leaving 10 bases between the germline ends. The CDR3 protein is CSVEGASFNYGYTF. In DNA form, the CDR3 reads TGCAGCGTTGAAGGAGCCTCCTTTAACTATGGCTACACCTTC.